The source of this TCR beta chain is a study of beta chain features in type 1 diabetes. Study-level results: HLA effects on TCRB rearrangement stayed unresolved here.

This clone was counted a few times. The antigen is not known. CDR1 LNHNV and CDR2 YYDKDF come from the germline V gene (reference sequence). The trim removed 4 bases at V and 5 bases at J, leaving 10 bases unmatched. CDR3 size: 15 residues. As every portion of the isolated RNA was reverse transcribed, the sequencing read expressed TCRB transcripts. Naive, central memory and regulatory T cell samples averaged approximately 3.6 million immunoSEQ reads each. Profiled with immunoSEQ multiplex PCR; TCRdb holds only in-frame clones, not every one. The sample records 900,000 or so clones, 17% being singletons.

The sequenced material came from naive CD4+ T cells from blood. The V call is TRBV15, the J call TRBJ1-1, with 7 bases lining up with TRBD1. The clonotype originates from a woman aged 18-29 years in good health. DNA of the CDR3: TGTGCCACCAGCACCAGATCACAGGGGAGTACTGAAGCTTTCTTT. Its translation is CATSTRSQGSTEAFF.